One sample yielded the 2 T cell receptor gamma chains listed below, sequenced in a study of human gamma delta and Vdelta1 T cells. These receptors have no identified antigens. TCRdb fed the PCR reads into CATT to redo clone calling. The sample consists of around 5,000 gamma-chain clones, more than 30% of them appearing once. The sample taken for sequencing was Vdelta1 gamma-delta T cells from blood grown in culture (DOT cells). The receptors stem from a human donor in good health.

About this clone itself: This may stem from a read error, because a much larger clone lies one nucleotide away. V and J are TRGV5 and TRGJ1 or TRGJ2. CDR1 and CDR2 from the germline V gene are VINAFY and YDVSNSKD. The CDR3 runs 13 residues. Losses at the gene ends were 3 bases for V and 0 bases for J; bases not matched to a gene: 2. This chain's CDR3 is CATWDLNYYKKLF. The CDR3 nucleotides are TGTGCCACCTGGGACTTGAATTATTATAAGAAACTCTTT.

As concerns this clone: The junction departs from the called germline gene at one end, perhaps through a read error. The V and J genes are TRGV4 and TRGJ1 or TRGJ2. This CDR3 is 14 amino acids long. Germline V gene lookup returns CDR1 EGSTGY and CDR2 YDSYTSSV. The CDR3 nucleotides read TGTACCACCTGGGACGGGCCCTCTTATTATAAGAAACTCTTT. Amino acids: CTTWDGPSYYKKLF.